The clone carrying this T cell receptor (beta chain) was counted between two and nine times. Germline trimming cut 7 bases from V and 5 bases from J; bases unmatched to any gene: 6. CDR1 MDHEN and CDR2 SYDVKM come from the germline V gene. CDR3 size: 15 residues. This sample is part of a study of blood T cell repertoires in COVID-19. Profiling relied on immunoSEQ multiplex PCR, and the TCRdb table lists in-frame clones only, not all of them. The profile shows about 270,000 clones, 65% to 85% of them singletons. The chain is built from TRBV28 and TRBJ2-3; TRBD2 matches at 13 bases. The sequencing input was peripheral blood. This sequence was found in an elderly man with acute or convalescent COVID-19. CDR3 sequence: CASMRTSGRIDTQYF. CDR3 in DNA: TGTGCCAGCATGCGGACTAGCGGGAGAATAGATACGCAGTATTTT.